These 7 T cell receptor beta chains share one sample of origin, sequenced in a study of metastatic and nonmetastatic thyroid tumors. No patient received treatment before thyroid surgery. Through MiXCR, TCRdb re-clonotyped the PCR reads. The sample shows around 13,000 clones, about 22% of them seen only once. The sequenced sample was blood. These receptors were obtained from a male donor with papillary thyroid cancer or a benign thyroid nodule (not recorded which). Some clones in this sample may be carry-over from other donors' samples.

This clone turned up a few times. The chain carries TRBV6-2 or TRBV6-3 and TRBJ2-4, with unresolved D. CDR3 size: 15 residues. Per germline, CDR1 MNHEY and CDR2 SVGEGT. Trimming stripped 1 base from V and 1 base from J, with 8 bases between. The CDR3 DNA sequence: TGTGCCAGCAGTTACTTTCACGCTGCCAAAAACATTCAGTACTTC. Translation: CASSYFHAAKNIQYF.

This clone occurred a few times. The chain joins TRBV3-1 to TRBJ2-1, with 7 bases fitting TRBD2. The CDR3 has 16 residues. V trimming: 0 bases; J trimming: 2 bases; junction bases outside the gene matches: 4. CDR1 and CDR2 from the germline V gene are LGHDT and YNNKEL (reference sequence). This chain's CDR3 is CASSQEVREAYNEQFF. The CDR3 DNA reads TGTGCCAGCAGCCAAGAAGTACGGGAGGCCTACAATGAGCAGTTCTTC.

This clone was recorded at least ten times. In DNA form, the CDR3 reads TGCGCCAGCAGCCAAGTCCGCCAAGAGACCCAGTACTTC. This sequence encodes CASSQVRQETQYF. This chain links TRBV4-1 with TRBJ2-5; D not resolved. Trimming cost V 1 base and J 1 base, with 4 bases left between them. Germline CDR1 and CDR2: MGHRA and YSYEKL. The CDR3 length is 13 residues.

This chain joins TRBV6-1 and TRBJ2-6; a possible D gene is TRBD1 (6 bases). V shed 4 bases and J shed 0 bases, with 10 bases lying between them. Germline V CDR1 and CDR2: MNHNS, SASEGT. The CDR3 has 16 amino acids. CDR3 sequence reads: CASSGTAGSGANVLTF. CDR3 DNA sequence: TGTGCCAGCAGTGGGACAGCCGGCTCTGGGGCCAACGTCCTGACTTTC.

Here the CDR3 reads CASSLHRVNAYNEQFF. In DNA form, the CDR3 reads TGTGCCAGCAGCCTACACAGGGTAAATGCCTACAATGAGCAGTTCTTC. The rearrangement uses TRBV11-2 and TRBJ2-1, with a possible D match to TRBD1 (6 bases). The V end lost 5 bases, the J end lost 2 bases, and 16 bases lay between the germline ends. The CDR3 is made up of 16 amino acids. The germline V gene encodes CDR1 SGHAT and CDR2 FQNNGV.

The rearrangement links TRBV6-1 to TRBJ1-1; D is undetermined. The germline V gene encodes CDR1 MNHNS and CDR2 SASEGT. CDR3 length equals 13 residues. Trimming pared 5 bases from V and 0 bases from J, leaving 7 bases between. DNA of the CDR3: TGTGCCAGCAGTCGCAATATGAACACTGAAGCTTTCTTT. Its translation is CASSRNMNTEAFF.

The chain links TRBV7-6 to TRBJ1-2; D might be TRBD1 (5 bases). Germline-derived CDR1 and CDR2 are SGHVS and FNYEAQ. The ends were cut back, 0 bases at V and 8 bases at J, with 13 bases in the middle. This CDR3 has 14 residues. CDR3 region: CASSLAGIWGGYTF. In DNA, the CDR3 is TGTGCCAGCAGCTTAGCGGGAATCTGGGGCGGCTACACCTTC. The full variable domain, its missing parts supplied by reference TRBV7-6 and TRBJ1-2, is GAGVSQSPRYKVTKRGQDVALRCDPISGHVSLYWYRQALGQGPEFLTYFNYEAQQDKSGLPNDRFSAERPEGSISTLTIQRTEQRDSAMYRCASSLAGIWGGYTFGSGTRLTVV.